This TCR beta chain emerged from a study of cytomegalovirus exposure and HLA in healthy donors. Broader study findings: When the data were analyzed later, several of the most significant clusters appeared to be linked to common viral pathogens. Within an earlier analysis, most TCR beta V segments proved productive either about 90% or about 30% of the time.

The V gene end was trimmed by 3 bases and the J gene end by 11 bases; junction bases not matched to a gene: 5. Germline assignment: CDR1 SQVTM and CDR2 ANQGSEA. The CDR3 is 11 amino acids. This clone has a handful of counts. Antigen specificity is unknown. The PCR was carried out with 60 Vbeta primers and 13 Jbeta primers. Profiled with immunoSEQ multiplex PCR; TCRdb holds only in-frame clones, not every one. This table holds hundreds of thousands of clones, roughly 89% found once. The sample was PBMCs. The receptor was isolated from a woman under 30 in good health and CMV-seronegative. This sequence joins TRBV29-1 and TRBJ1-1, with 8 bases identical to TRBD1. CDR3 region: CSVDSRGQAFF. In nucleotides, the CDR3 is TGCAGCGTTGATTCCAGGGGGCAGGCTTTCTTT.